This is a list of T cell receptor beta chains from one sample in a study of T cell repertoires in cytomegalovirus infection. These receptors have no known antigen. TCRdb re-analysed the reads in MiXCR, keeping a single row per CDR3 protein. This table holds some 920,000 distinct CDR3 sequences, roughly 30% found once. The sample was cultured CD8+ T cells from PBMCs, taken from culture after CMV antigen stimulation. The receptors shown here come from a human donor in good health (CMV status not recorded). Some clones in this sample may be carry-over from other donors' samples. The CDR3 runs from the conserved cysteine through the conserved F or W. The order of the fields is V gene, clone size, J gene, D gene, CDR3 protein, CDR3 DNA. A D gene is named only where the DNA matches it firmly. Only part of the rows carry a size: once, few, many, or a class if the clone is expanded.

TRBV15	few	TRBJ1-1	-	CATSTGMNTEAFF	TGTGCCACCAGCACGGGCATGAACACTGAAGCTTTCTTT
TRBV7-3	few	TRBJ2-1	TRBD2	CASSLQRGGHNEQFF	TGTGCCAGCAGCCTACAGCGGGGGGGCCACAATGAGCAGTTCTTC
TRBV7-9	-	TRBJ2-3	TRBD2	CASSAPGGGPNTQYF	TGTGCCAGCAGCGCTCCGGGCGGGGGGCCAAATACGCAGTATTTT
TRBV10-3	-	TRBJ1-1	-	CAISRIAGPDTEAFF	TGTGCCATCAGCCGAATCGCAGGGCCGGACACTGAAGCTTTCTTT
TRBV4-3	-	TRBJ2-3	-	CASSQGRGNTDTQYF	TGCGCCAGCAGCCAAGGACGGGGCAACACAGATACGCAGTATTTT
TRBV27	-	TRBJ2-2	-	CASSLNGGVYTGELFF	TGTGCCAGCAGTTTAAATGGGGGAGTGTACACCGGGGAGCTGTTTTTT
TRBV7-2	few	TRBJ1-5	-	CASSLALRKGRRPQHF	TGTGCCAGCAGCTTAGCGCTGAGGAAAGGGAGGAGGCCCCAGCATTTT
TRBV6-6	few	TRBJ2-3	TRBD1	CASSSQGEILTDTQYF	TGTGCCAGCAGTTCCCAGGGGGAGATTTTGACAGATACGCAGTATTTT
TRBV20-1	many	TRBJ1-1	TRBD1	CSAPGQGLGTEAFF	TGCAGTGCACCGGGACAGGGTTTAGGGACTGAAGCTTTCTTT
TRBV19	few	TRBJ1-5	TRBD1	CASSISPDRGLNQPQHF	TGTGCCAGTAGTATATCCCCGGACAGGGGGTTAAATCAGCCCCAGCATTTT
TRBV2	-	TRBJ1-1	TRBD1	CASSYTAGTAYRSTEAFF	TGTGCCAGCAGCTACACGGCGGGGACAGCCTACCGGTCGACTGAAGCTTTCTTT
TRBV7-8	many	TRBJ1-1	TRBD1	CASSLDGTGWTEAFF	TGTGCCAGCAGCTTAGATGGGACAGGGTGGACTGAAGCTTTCTTT
TRBV28	-	TRBJ2-5	TRBD2	CASRSLPRGGQETQYF	TGTGCCAGCCGTTCCCTTCCCCGGGGGGGGCAAGAGACCCAGTACTTC
TRBV5-1	-	TRBJ2-3	TRBD2	CASSGTGTSVHTDTQYF	TGCGCCAGCAGCGGAACCGGGACTAGCGTTCATACAGATACGCAGTATTTT
TRBV6-5	-	TRBJ2-5	-	CASSTPGQCNQETQYF	TGTGCCAGCAGTACCCCAGGACAGTGCAACCAAGAGACCCAGTACTTC
TRBV15	-	TRBJ1-1	-	CATSSWGQNTEAFF	TGTGCCACCAGCAGTTGGGGGCAGAACACTGAAGCTTTCTTT
TRBV7-8	few	TRBJ1-5	-	CASSYKGGGGRPQHF	TGTGCCAGCAGCTACAAAGGGGGGGGCGGGCGGCCCCAGCATTTT
TRBV28	many	TRBJ2-3	TRBD1	CASSSRDRDRDTQYF	TGTGCTTCATCATCCCGGGACAGGGATCGGGATACGCAGTATTTT
TRBV6-2/TRBV6-3	few	TRBJ2-5	TRBD2	CASSSRLAGEETQYF	TGTGCCAGCAGTTCGCGACTAGCGGGGGAAGAGACCCAGTACTTC
TRBV27	-	TRBJ1-6	-	CASTKGFSSYNSPLHF	TGTGCCAGCACAAAGGGTTTCAGCTCCTATAATTCACCCCTCCACTTT
TRBV28	few	TRBJ2-2	-	CASSFGPIKGGPGGELFF	TGTGCCAGCAGTTTTGGGCCGATCAAAGGGGGGCCGGGCGGGGAGCTGTTTTTT
TRBV19	-	TRBJ2-2	-	CASSTWTDPNTGELFF	TGTGCCAGTAGTACCTGGACAGACCCGAACACCGGGGAGCTGTTTTTT
TRBV4-1	few	TRBJ2-3	TRBD2	CASSHLSGGTTDTQYF	TGCGCCAGCAGCCATCTTAGCGGGGGGACCACAGATACGCAGTATTTT
TRBV7-6	many	TRBJ2-2	TRBD1	CASSLEGQGAGGELFF	TGTGCCAGCAGCTTAGAAGGACAGGGGGCAGGCGGGGAGCTGTTTTTT
TRBV7-7	-	TRBJ2-2	-	CASSPQTGELFF	TGTGCTAGCAGTCCTCAAACCGGGGAGCTGTTTTTT
TRBV7-9	-	TRBJ2-3	-	CASTRGGTDTQYF	TGTGCCAGCACTCGAGGGGGTACAGATACGCAGTATTTT
TRBV10-3	-	TRBJ1-6	TRBD1	CASTSGSNRDRVLAYNSPLHF	TGTGCCAGCACCTCCGGTTCTAACCGGGACAGGGTATTGGCCTATAATTCACCCCTCCACTTT
TRBV12-3/TRBV12-4	-	TRBJ2-7	-	CASSLAGVLEQYF	TGTGCCAGCAGTTTAGCGGGTGTTTTGGAGCAGTACTTC
TRBV29-1	-	TRBJ2-3	TRBD2	CSALAGEVNTQYF	TGCAGCGCACTAGCGGGGGAGGTCAATACGCAGTATTTT
TRBV23-1	few	TRBJ2-2	TRBD1	CASSQSYPETGANTGELFF	TGCGCCAGCAGTCAATCGTATCCGGAGACAGGGGCCAACACCGGGGAGCTGTTTTTT
TRBV27	-	TRBJ1-1	-	CASSLKRGRLPGAFF	TGTGCCAGCAGTTTAAAAAGAGGGCGCCTCCCGGGAGCTTTCTTT
TRBV7-9	few	TRBJ1-1	TRBD1	CASSSRQGNTRMNTEAFF	TGTGCCAGCAGCTCCCGACAGGGTAATACACGTATGAACACTGAAGCTTTCTTT
TRBV6-5	-	TRBJ2-2	TRBD2	CASGSLAGTGELFF	TGTGCCAGCGGGTCCCTAGCGGGGACCGGGGAGCTGTTTTTT
TRBV19	-	TRBJ1-6	-	CASSVGPGPADSPLHF	TGTGCCAGTAGTGTGGGCCCGGGCCCGGCGGATTCACCCCTCCACTTT
TRBV7-2	-	TRBJ2-7	TRBD1	CASSLDGTGIDEQYF	TGTGCCAGCAGCTTAGACGGGACAGGCATTGACGAGCAGTACTTC
TRBV5-1	few	TRBJ2-7	TRBD1	CASSLGQGATYEQYF	TGCGCCAGCAGCTTAGGACAGGGGGCTACCTACGAGCAGTACTTC
TRBV6-2/TRBV6-3	-	TRBJ2-1	-	CASSPPTGTQADEQFF	TGTGCCAGCAGCCCTCCTACCGGGACACAGGCGGATGAGCAGTTCTTC
TRBV27	few	TRBJ2-1	TRBD2	CASSSSGGEFF	TGTGCCAGCAGTTCTAGCGGGGGGGAGTTCTTC
TRBV19	few	TRBJ1-2	-	CAARDLANYGYTF	TGTGCCGCTCGGGATTTAGCTAACTATGGCTACACCTTC